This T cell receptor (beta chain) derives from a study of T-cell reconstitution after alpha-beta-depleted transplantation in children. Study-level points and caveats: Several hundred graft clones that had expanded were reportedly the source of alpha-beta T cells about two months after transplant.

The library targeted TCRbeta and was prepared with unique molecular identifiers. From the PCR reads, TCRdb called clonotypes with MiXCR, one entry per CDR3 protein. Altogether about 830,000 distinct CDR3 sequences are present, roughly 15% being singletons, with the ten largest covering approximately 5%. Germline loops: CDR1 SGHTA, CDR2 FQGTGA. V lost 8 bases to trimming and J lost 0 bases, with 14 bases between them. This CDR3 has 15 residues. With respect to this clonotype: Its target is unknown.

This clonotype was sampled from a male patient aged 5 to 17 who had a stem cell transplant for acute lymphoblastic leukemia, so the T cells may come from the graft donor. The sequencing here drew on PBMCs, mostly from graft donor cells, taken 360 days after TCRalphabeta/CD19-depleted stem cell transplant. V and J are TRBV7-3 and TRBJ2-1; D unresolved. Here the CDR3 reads CASSRSASSYNEQFF. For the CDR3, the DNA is TGTGCCAGCTCTCGGAGCGCGAGCTCCTACAATGAGCAGTTCTTC.